The T cell receptor beta chain described here comes from a study of cytomegalovirus exposure and HLA in healthy donors. In the PCR, 60 Vbeta and 13 Jbeta primers were used. Clones were read by immunoSEQ multiplex PCR, and TCRdb kept only the in-frame ones, dropping some. Its table records approximately 38,000 clones. Study-level results: In a later analysis, HLA-associated TCR beta chains were more clonally expanded than equally common others. Compared with the roughly 700-donor mean, an Asian-associated ancestry cluster reportedly had fewer N-insertions, according to a later analysis. Most TCR beta V segments were productive about 87% or about 30% of the time in an earlier analysis. A missense variant in DCLRE1C was later tied to TCR beta V- and J-gene trimming.

Germline trimming cut 7 bases from V and 5 bases from J; bases unmatched to any gene: 9. Germline loops: CDR1 MNHNS, CDR2 SASEGT. This CDR3 comprises 14 residues. A word on this clone: Its antigen is as yet unknown.

The source material was PBMCs. The receptor's source is a man aged 25-45 years in good health and CMV-seronegative. The rearrangement links TRBV6-1 to TRBJ2-5, with TRBD2 matching 8 bases. Written as DNA, the CDR3 is TGTGCCAGCATCGATAAGCGGGAGCGGGAGACCCAGTACTTC. Protein sequence: CASIDKRERETQYF.